This record concerns one T cell receptor (beta chain) sequence. As yet, its antigen is unknown. The authors used template switching to add a universal primer site and gave cDNA unique molecular identifiers. TCRdb re-analysed the 5' RACE reads in MiXCR, keeping a single row per CDR3 protein. The sample lists approximately 670,000 distinct CDR3 sequences; around 5.7% were seen once. Only healthy Caucasians were included as donors. The sample is drawn from a study of identical twins. Overall study findings and caveats: Zero-insertion analyses could be partly confounded by invariant MAIT and iNKT cells.

V shed 6 bases and J 7 bases; nucleotides not matched to a gene: 12. The CDR3 totals 15 residues. Germline CDR1 MNHEY, CDR2 SMNVEV (reference sequence). The source material was naive T cells sorted from blood. This clonotype was sampled from a man younger than 35 in good health. The chain uses TRBV27 and TRBJ2-1; 7 bases match TRBD1. CDR3 bases: TGTGCCAGCAGACTATCAGGGGGATCCCTTAATGAGCAGTTCTTC. Protein: CASRLSGGSLNEQFF.